The clone carrying this TCR beta chain came up a few times. This entry is derived from a study of T-cell reconstitution after alpha-beta-depleted transplantation in children. The library targeted TCRbeta and was prepared with unique molecular identifiers. MiXCR, applied by TCRdb to the PCR reads, yields one record per CDR3 protein. The sample has some 81,000 distinct CDR3 sequences, roughly 15% seen once; the top ten hold 25% to 30%. The receptor's source is a male patient under 10 years old who had a stem cell transplant for acute lymphoblastic leukemia, so the T cells may come from the graft donor. Specimen: PBMCs, mostly from graft donor cells, collected 180 days after TCRalphabeta/CD19-depleted stem cell transplant.

In DNA form, the CDR3 reads TGCAGTGCTAGAGATCCGTTTAACTATGGCTACACCTTC. Translating gives CSARDPFNYGYTF. The chain carries TRBV20-1 and TRBJ1-2; no clear D gene. The germline V gene has CDR1 DFQATT and CDR2 SNEGSKA (reference sequence). V lost 0 bases and J lost 1, with 6 bases in between. The CDR3 length is 13 residues.